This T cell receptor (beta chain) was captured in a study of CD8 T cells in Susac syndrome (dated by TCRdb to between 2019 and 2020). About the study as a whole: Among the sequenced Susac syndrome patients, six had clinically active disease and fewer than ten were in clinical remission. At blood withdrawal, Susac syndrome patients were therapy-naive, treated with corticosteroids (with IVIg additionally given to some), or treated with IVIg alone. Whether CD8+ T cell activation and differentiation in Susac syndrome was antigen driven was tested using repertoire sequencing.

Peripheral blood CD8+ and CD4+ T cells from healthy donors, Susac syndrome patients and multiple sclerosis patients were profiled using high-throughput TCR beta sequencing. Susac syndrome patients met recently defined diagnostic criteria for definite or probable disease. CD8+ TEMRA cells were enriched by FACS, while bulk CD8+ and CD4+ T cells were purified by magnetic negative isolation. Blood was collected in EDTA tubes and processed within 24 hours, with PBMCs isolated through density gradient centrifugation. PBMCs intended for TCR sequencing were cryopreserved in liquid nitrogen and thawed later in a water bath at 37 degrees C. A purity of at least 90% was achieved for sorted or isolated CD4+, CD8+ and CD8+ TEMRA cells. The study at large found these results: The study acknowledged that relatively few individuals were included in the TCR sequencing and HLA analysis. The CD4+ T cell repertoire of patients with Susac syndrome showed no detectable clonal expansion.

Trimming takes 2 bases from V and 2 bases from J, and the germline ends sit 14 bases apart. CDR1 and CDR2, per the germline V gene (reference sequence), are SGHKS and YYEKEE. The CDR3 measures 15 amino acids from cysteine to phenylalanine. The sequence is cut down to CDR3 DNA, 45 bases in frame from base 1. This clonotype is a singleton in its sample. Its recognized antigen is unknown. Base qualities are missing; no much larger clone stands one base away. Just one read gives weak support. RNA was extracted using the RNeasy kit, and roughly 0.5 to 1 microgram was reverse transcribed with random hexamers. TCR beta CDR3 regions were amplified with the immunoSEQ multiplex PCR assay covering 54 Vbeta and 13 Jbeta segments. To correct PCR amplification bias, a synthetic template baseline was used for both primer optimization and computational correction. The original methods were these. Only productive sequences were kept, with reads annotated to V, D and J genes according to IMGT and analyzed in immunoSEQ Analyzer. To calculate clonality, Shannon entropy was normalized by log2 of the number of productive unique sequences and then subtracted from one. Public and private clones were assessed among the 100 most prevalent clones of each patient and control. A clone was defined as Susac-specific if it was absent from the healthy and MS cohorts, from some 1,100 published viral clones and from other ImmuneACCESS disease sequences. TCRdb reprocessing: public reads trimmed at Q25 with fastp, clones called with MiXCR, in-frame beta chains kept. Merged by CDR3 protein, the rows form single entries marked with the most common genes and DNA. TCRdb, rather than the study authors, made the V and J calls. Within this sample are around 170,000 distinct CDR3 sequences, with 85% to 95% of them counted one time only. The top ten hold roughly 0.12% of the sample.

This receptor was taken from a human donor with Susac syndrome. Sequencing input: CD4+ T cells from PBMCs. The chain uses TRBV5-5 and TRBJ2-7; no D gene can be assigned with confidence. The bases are TGTGCCAGCAGCTTTAGGGAAGGAAAAGCCTACGAGCAGTACTTC. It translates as CASSFREGKAYEQYF.